This T cell receptor beta chain was observed in a study of blood T cells in healthy people across ages. Through a sample-barcoded 5' primer and a J-beta primer mix, a second PCR was run for roughly 6 to 11 cycles. TCRdb re-analysed the 5' RACE reads in MiXCR, keeping a single row per CDR3 protein. Seen here are 850,000 to 1,000,000 distinct CDR3 sequences, 45% to 60% observed once, and the top ten hold roughly 23%. The CDR3 sequence is 12 residues long. Looked up from germline, CDR1 is SEHNR and CDR2 is FQNEAQ (reference sequence). The V end lost 6 bases, the J end lost 6 bases, and 11 bases lay between the germline ends. Study observations and caveats: Age showed a roughly linear inverse relationship with TCR beta diversity per million T cells.

In regard to this clonotype: Its antigen is unknown.

The donors, all healthy, were Caucasians living in Russia, aged roughly 6 to 90. Isolated PBMCs totaled at least 6.5 million in each sample. The sequence came from a woman aged 55-70 years in good health. The sequenced material came from blood. The chain links TRBV7-9 to TRBJ1-2; D is undetermined. The CDR3 sequence is CASSRSGNGYTF. CDR3 in DNA: TGTGCCAGCAGTAGATCCGGTAATGGCTACACCTTC.